These 6 T cell receptor beta chains were all obtained from the same sample, sequenced in a study of CD8 T cells in ankylosing spondylitis (dated by TCRdb to the late 2010s). The library was made by 5' RACE. The sequencing machine was an Illumina HiSeq 2500. TCRdb cleaned the public reads at Q25 with fastp, built clones with MiXCR and kept in-frame beta chains. Rows are combined by CDR3 protein, so each entry shows the most common genes and DNA. The sample records about 140,000 distinct CDR3 sequences, roughly 7.7% of which are singletons. The top ten clones comprise more than 7% of the sample. The material sequenced was synovial fluid, either unsorted or a sorted T cell fraction (not recorded which). These receptors all stem from a male donor with ankylosing spondylitis.

This clonotype is termed medium-sized. V is TRBV24-1 and J is TRBJ1-5, with D possibly being TRBD1 (6 bases). CDR3 length equals 16 residues. CDR1 is KGHDR and CDR2 is SFDVKD in the germline V gene. V was trimmed by 2 bases and J by 1 base, leaving 11 bases between them. The CDR3 here is CATSDCPDRSNQPQHF. CDR3 in DNA: TGTGCCACCAGTGATTGCCCTGACAGGAGCAATCAGCCCCAGCATTTT.

This clonotype occurred a few times. The gene calls are TRBV28 and TRBJ1-1; D unclear. Per germline, CDR1 MDHEN and CDR2 SYDVKM. There are 14 residues in the CDR3. The V and J ends lost 9 bases and 1 base respectively, with 15 bases between them. As DNA, the CDR3 is TGTGCCAGTTACCGATCCTCAGGGAACACTGAAGCTTTCTTT. Amino acids: CASYRSSGNTEAFF.

In its sample, this clonotype was seen a few times. The chain recombines TRBV7-8 with TRBJ2-1, with 7 bases aligning to TRBD2. This CDR3 region has 16 residues. Germline V gene sequence: CDR1 SGHVS, CDR2 FQNEAQ. Germline trimming cut 2 bases from V and 5 bases from J; bases unmatched to any gene: 9. The CDR3, as DNA: TGTGCCAGCAGCTTACGGCGACTAGCCCTACACAATGAGCAGTTCTTC. Its protein is CASSLRRLALHNEQFF. Combining the CDR3 with reference TRBV7-8 and TRBJ2-1 gives the whole variable domain GAGVSQSPRYKVAKRGQDVALRCDPISGHVSLFWYQQALGQGPEFLTYFQNEAQLDKSGLPSDRFFAERPEGSVSTLKIQRTQQEDSAVYLCASSLRRLALHNEQFFGPGTRLTVL.

The CDR3 DNA is TGTGCCAGCAGTTTTTTTAACGGACCCCCGGGACTAGCGGGGGCGGAGGATACGCAGTATTTT. This codes for CASSFFNGPPGLAGAEDTQYF. The chain carries TRBV12-3 or TRBV12-4 and TRBJ2-3, with TRBD2 matching 14 bases. The CDR3 is 21 residues long. Germline trimming cut 3 bases from V and 6 bases from J; bases unmatched to any gene: 20.

This chain connects TRBV27 to TRBJ1-5, with TRBD1 matching over 8 bases. Germline lookup yields CDR1 MNHEY and CDR2 SMNVEV (reference sequence). J lost 2 bases, V lost 1 base, and 1 base had no gene match. The CDR3 is made up of 15 amino acids. Written as DNA, the CDR3 is TGTGCCAGCAGTTTATGGGGACAGGGCAATCAGCCCCAGCATTTT. It codes for CASSLWGQGNQPQHF.

This clonotype was observed at least ten times. This chain joins TRBV7-2 and TRBJ2-5, with D possibly being TRBD2 (6 bases). V lost 5 bases to trimming and J lost 4 bases, with 11 bases between them. CDR3 length: 13 residues. In germline, CDR1 is SGHTA, CDR2 FQGNSA. CDR3 sequence reads: CASSPRTTETQYF. Written as DNA, the CDR3 is TGTGCCAGCAGCCCACGGACTACAGAGACCCAGTACTTC.